Following are 27 T cell receptor beta chains from one sample sequenced in a study of cytomegalovirus exposure and HLA in healthy donors. The PCR was carried out with 60 Vbeta primers and 13 Jbeta primers. Generated by immunoSEQ multiplex PCR, the TCRdb table keeps only in-frame clones and is missing some. The data contain hundreds of thousands of clones, more than 85% of them seen just once; the ten biggest clones take up approximately 1%. The sequencing sample was made of PBMCs. The receptors originated from a woman between 18 and 30 years old in good health and CMV-seronegative.

The genes are TRBV2 and TRBJ1-2; D gene unclear. This CDR3 is 13 amino acids long. The ends were cut back, 7 bases at V and 1 base at J, with 10 bases in the middle. Germline values: CDR1 SNHLY, CDR2 FYNNEI. CDR3 protein: CASIQSINYGYTF. The DNA for the CDR3 is TGTGCCAGCATACAATCCATTAACTATGGCTACACCTTC.

V and J are TRBV27 and TRBJ2-1; D possibly corresponds to TRBD2 (7 bases). Between the trimmed V and J ends, which lost 2 bases and 4 bases, there was a span of 12 bases. From germline, CDR1 is MNHEY and CDR2 SMNVEV (reference sequence). The CDR3 covers 15 residues. As DNA, the CDR3 is TGTGCCAGCAGTTTAGGGGGGGGCCGGTACAATGAGCAGTTCTTC. Its protein product is CASSLGGGRYNEQFF.

This clone was seen a single time. The chain carries TRBV7-8 and TRBJ2-1, with TRBD2 identical over 13 bases. With V trimmed by 3 bases and J by 7 bases, 9 bases remained unmatched. Germline CDR1 SGHVS, CDR2 FQNEAQ. The CDR3 runs 17 residues. The CDR3 nucleotides are TGTGCCAGCAGCTTGGTACTAGCGGGAGGGCCGGATAATGAGCAGTTCTTC. Translating it yields CASSLVLAGGPDNEQFF.

Regarding this clone: An end of the junction differs from the germline gene, which may be a read error. Additional DNA sequences in this sample encode the identical CDR3. V gene TRBV5-6 combines with J gene TRBJ2-1, with D possibly being TRBD2 (5 bases). The germline gives CDR1 SGHDT, CDR2 YYEEEE. This CDR3 has 13 residues. CDR3 in amino acids: CASSFDRGYEQFF. CDR3 nucleotides: TGTGCCAGCAGCTTCGATCGGGGTTATGAACAGTTCTTC.

DNA of the CDR3: TGTGCCAGCGGGAGGACAGGCAATAGTGAAAAACTGTTTTTT. Residues: CASGRTGNSEKLFF. The V and J genes are TRBV27 and TRBJ1-4, with 7 nucleotides matching TRBD1. V trimming: 8 bases; J trimming: 7 bases; junction bases outside the gene matches: 10. CDR1 and CDR2 from the germline V gene are MNHEY and SMNVEV (reference sequence). The CDR3 covers 14 residues.

The CDR3 is CASSPRQGSEQYF. CDR3 nucleotide sequence: TGTGCCAGCAGCCCCCGACAGGGGAGCGAGCAGTACTTC. V and J are TRBV7-2 and TRBJ2-7; 8 bases line up with TRBD1. Trimming cost V 5 bases and J 6 bases; bases outside gene matches: 6. The CDR3 runs 13 residues. CDR1 SGHTA and CDR2 FQGNSA come from the germline V gene.

The gene calls are TRBV15 and TRBJ2-7; the match to TRBD1 covers 8 bases. Germline V gene lookup returns CDR1 LNHNV and CDR2 YYDKDF (reference sequence). V lost 3 bases and J lost 3; bases outside the gene matches: 4. The CDR3 is 14 amino acids. The CDR3 region has the DNA TGTGCCACCAGCAGGGGACAGGCCTTCTACGAGCAGTACTTC. Its translation: CATSRGQAFYEQYF.

V is TRBV6-6 and J is TRBJ2-7; TRBD1 might be the D (6 bases). Germline CDR1 and CDR2: MNHNY and SVGAGI (reference sequence). Trimming cost V 4 bases and J 5 bases, with 9 bases left between them. CDR3 size: 12 residues. Here the CDR3 reads CASSSGQHEQYF. The CDR3 DNA sequence: TGTGCCAGCAGTTCGGGACAACACGAGCAGTACTTC.

The chain has TRBV7-2 and TRBJ2-7; unclear D gene. This CDR3 region has 13 residues. Trimming removed 1 base at V and 5 bases at J, with 9 bases between. CDR1 SGHTA and CDR2 FQGNSA come from the germline V gene. The CDR3 DNA is TGTGCCAGCAGCTTAGGTACCAGGAACGAGCAGTACTTC. Translated, it gives CASSLGTRNEQYF.

This sequence joins TRBV19 and TRBJ1-6, with a possible D match to TRBD1 (5 bases). The CDR3 extends over 16 amino acids. Germline values: CDR1 LNHDA, CDR2 SQIVND (reference sequence). V lost 4 bases, J lost 8 bases, and 18 bases lay in between. CDR3 protein: CASSTIFSGKDSPLHF. The CDR3, as DNA: TGTGCCAGTAGTACGATATTCTCAGGGAAGGATTCACCCCTCCACTTT.

This sequence joins TRBV4-1 and TRBJ2-2; 9 bases fit TRBD1. V lost 1 base and J lost 4; bases outside the gene matches: 7. Germline-derived CDR1 and CDR2 are MGHRA and YSYEKL. This CDR3 contains 17 residues. CDR3 protein: CASSQGGTGKGTGELFF. The CDR3 DNA reads TGCGCCAGCAGCCAAGGGGGGACAGGGAAAGGCACCGGGGAGCTGTTTTTT.

This clone showed up just a few times. This sequence joins TRBV27 and TRBJ2-5; 11 bases fit TRBD1. CDR1 MNHEY and CDR2 SMNVEV come from the germline V gene (reference sequence). V shed 5 bases, J shed 5 bases, and the junction held 10 bases outside the gene matches. This CDR3 is built from 16 residues. The CDR3 loop reads CASSPKDRGRVETQYF. CDR3 coding DNA: TGTGCCAGCAGTCCAAAGGACAGGGGGCGGGTTGAGACCCAGTACTTC.

This clone has a single count. The chain is built from TRBV7-3 and TRBJ1-1; TRBD1 might be the D (6 bases). CDR3 size: 15 residues. V was trimmed by 4 bases and J by 4 bases, leaving 16 bases between them. Germline CDR1 reads SGHTA; CDR2 reads FQGTGA. CDR3 nucleotide sequence: TGTGCCAGCAGCTACTCAGGGGTTCGAGGCACTGAAGCTTTCTTT. This sequence encodes CASSYSGVRGTEAFF.

V gene TRBV5-1 combines with J gene TRBJ1-4; tentatively, D is TRBD1 (6 bases). The germline V gene encodes CDR1 SGHRS and CDR2 YFSETQ. The CDR3 runs to 15 residues. The germline V and J ends were trimmed by 4 bases and 4 bases, with 14 bases remaining between them. The DNA of the CDR3 is TGCGCCAGCAGCAAAGGACAGACCGTTAATGAAAAACTGTTTTTT. Protein product: CASSKGQTVNEKLFF.

Turning to this clone: Different DNA sequences within this sample yield the same CDR3. This chain uses TRBV9 with TRBJ2-3; D remains unclear. The CDR3 contains 13 residues. CDR1 is SGDLS, CDR2 YYNGEE, per germline. V was clipped by 2 bases and J by 2 bases, with 6 bases between them. The CDR3 region is CASSVQNTDTQYF. DNA of the CDR3: TGTGCCAGCAGCGTTCAGAACACAGATACGCAGTATTTT. The full variable domain, its missing parts supplied by reference TRBV9 and TRBJ2-3, is DSGVTQTPKHLITATGQRVTLRCSPRSGDLSVYWYQQSLDQGLQFLIQYYNGEERAKGNILERFSAQQFPDLHSELNLSSLELGDSALYFCASSVQNTDTQYFGPGTRLTVL.

The chain joins TRBV6-1 to TRBJ2-7; 11 bases fit TRBD1. V dropped 4 bases and J dropped 7; count of bases not matched to a gene: 9. Germline values: CDR1 MNHNS, CDR2 SASEGT. CDR3 length: 15 amino acids. The CDR3 loop is CASSGRTGGPEEQYF. In DNA form, the CDR3 reads TGTGCCAGCAGTGGGAGGACAGGGGGCCCTGAAGAGCAGTACTTC.

The chain is built from TRBV9 and TRBJ1-1; the D is unclear. CDR3 length: 13 amino acids. Germline V gene data show CDR1 as SGDLS and CDR2 as YYNGEE. Trimming took 3 bases from V and 3 from J, leaving 9 bases between them. In DNA form, the CDR3 reads TGTGCCAGCAGCGGGCCTCGGGACACTGAAGCTTTCTTT. Translation gives CASSGPRDTEAFF.

V gene TRBV7-9 combines with J gene TRBJ2-7; 7 bases match TRBD2. Per germline, CDR1 SEHNR and CDR2 FQNEAQ (reference sequence). Germline trimming cut 1 base from V and 0 bases from J; bases unmatched to any gene: 9. The CDR3 contains 17 residues. CDR3 residues: CASSLVASGTFSYEQYF. The CDR3 nucleotides read TGTGCCAGCAGCTTAGTAGCTAGCGGTACCTTCTCCTACGAGCAGTACTTC.

This chain links TRBV10-3 with TRBJ2-3; TRBD2 matches at 7 bases. CDR1 is ENHRY and CDR2 is SYGVKD in the germline V gene. V dropped 4 bases and J dropped 1; count of bases not matched to a gene: 11. CDR3 length: 17 amino acids. CDR3 coding DNA: TGTGCCATCAGTGCCCCCCCCAGCAGCGGGGGCACAGATACGCAGTATTTT. This gives the protein CAISAPPSSGGTDTQYF.

This chain links TRBV10-1 with TRBJ1-1, with TRBD1 matching 7 bases. This CDR3 region has 14 residues. The germline V gene has CDR1 WNHNN and CDR2 SYGVQD (reference sequence). Trimming at V came to 2 bases and at J to 4 bases, leaving 4 bases not matched to a gene. The CDR3 bases are TGCGCCAGCAGTGAGAGGGGGCAAGGCACTGAAGCTTTCTTT. The encoded protein is CASSERGQGTEAFF.

The sample holds one count of this clone. This chain joins TRBV5-1 and TRBJ1-1, with TRBD1 identical over 11 bases. This CDR3 region has 13 residues. The V gene end was trimmed by 4 bases and the J gene end by 10 bases; junction bases not matched to a gene: 6. Germline V CDR1 and CDR2: SGHRS, YFSETQ. CDR3 protein: CASSDGTGGRAFF. Here the CDR3 DNA reads TGCGCCAGCAGCGATGGGACAGGGGGACGAGCTTTCTTT.

This sequence joins TRBV6-5 and TRBJ2-7, with TRBD2 matching over 10 bases. V lost 6 bases, J lost 6 bases, and 5 bases stayed unmatched. The CDR3 covers 13 residues. The V gene's germline CDR1 is MNHEY and CDR2 SVGAGI. The CDR3 region is CASRISGRAEQYF. CDR3 bases: TGTGCCAGCAGGATAAGCGGGAGGGCCGAGCAGTACTTC.

This clone was detected only once. The chain carries TRBV5-6 and TRBJ1-2; D ambiguous. Trimming shortened V by 0 bases and J by 6 bases, and 9 bases separated the two germline ends. Germline CDR1 and CDR2: SGHDT and YYEEEE. The CDR3 contains 13 residues. CDR3 in amino acids: CASSLEPGNGYTF. The DNA for the CDR3 is TGTGCCAGCAGCTTGGAGCCCGGGAATGGCTACACCTTC.

The chain employs TRBV7-9 and TRBJ2-7; weak D call: TRBD2 (5 bases). Germline V gives CDR1 SEHNR, CDR2 FQNEAQ (reference sequence). This CDR3 has 16 residues. V shed 2 bases and J shed 3 bases, with 17 bases lying between them. CDR3 loop: CASSLSTGNPYYEQYF. Written as DNA, the CDR3 is TGTGCCAGCAGCTTAAGTACGGGGAACCCCTACTACGAGCAGTACTTC.

This chain links TRBV11-2 with TRBJ2-7; 9 bases map to TRBD1. The ends lost 2 bases at V and 6 bases at J; junction bases unmatched: 8. Germline V gene lookup returns CDR1 SGHAT and CDR2 FQNNGV. CDR3 length: 15 amino acids. As DNA, the CDR3 is TGTGCCAGCAGCTTATTCGGGACAGGGAGCGGCGAGCAGTACTTC. Protein sequence: CASSLFGTGSGEQYF.

As concerns this clone: Other nucleotide sequences in the sample specify the same CDR3. The CDR3 nucleotides are TGTGCCAGCAGCTTAGGGTTAGCGGGAGGCGACAATGAGCAGTTCTTC. It codes for CASSLGLAGGDNEQFF. The chain recombines TRBV7-2 with TRBJ2-1; 10 nucleotides line up with TRBD2. The CDR3 covers 16 residues. V dropped 1 base and J dropped 5; count of bases not matched to a gene: 5. Germline CDR1 SGHTA, CDR2 FQGNSA. Complete variable domain (other parts from reference TRBV7-2 and TRBJ2-1): GAGVSQSPSNKVTEKGKDVELRCDPISGHTALYWYRQSLGQGLEFLIYFQGNSAPDKSGLPSDRFSAERTGGSVSTLTIQRTQQEDSAVYLCASSLGLAGGDNEQFFGPGTRLTVL.

This clone was observed a handful of times. The chain has TRBV11-2 and TRBJ2-5; 10 bases agree with TRBD2. Germline V gives CDR1 SGHAT, CDR2 FQNNGV. With V trimmed by 1 base and J by 2 bases, 13 bases remained unmatched. The CDR3 length is 19 residues. The CDR3 region has the DNA TGTGCCAGCAGCTTAGTCGGTCCCGCTAGCGGGGGCATACAAGAGACCCAGTACTTC. It specifies CASSLVGPASGGIQETQYF.